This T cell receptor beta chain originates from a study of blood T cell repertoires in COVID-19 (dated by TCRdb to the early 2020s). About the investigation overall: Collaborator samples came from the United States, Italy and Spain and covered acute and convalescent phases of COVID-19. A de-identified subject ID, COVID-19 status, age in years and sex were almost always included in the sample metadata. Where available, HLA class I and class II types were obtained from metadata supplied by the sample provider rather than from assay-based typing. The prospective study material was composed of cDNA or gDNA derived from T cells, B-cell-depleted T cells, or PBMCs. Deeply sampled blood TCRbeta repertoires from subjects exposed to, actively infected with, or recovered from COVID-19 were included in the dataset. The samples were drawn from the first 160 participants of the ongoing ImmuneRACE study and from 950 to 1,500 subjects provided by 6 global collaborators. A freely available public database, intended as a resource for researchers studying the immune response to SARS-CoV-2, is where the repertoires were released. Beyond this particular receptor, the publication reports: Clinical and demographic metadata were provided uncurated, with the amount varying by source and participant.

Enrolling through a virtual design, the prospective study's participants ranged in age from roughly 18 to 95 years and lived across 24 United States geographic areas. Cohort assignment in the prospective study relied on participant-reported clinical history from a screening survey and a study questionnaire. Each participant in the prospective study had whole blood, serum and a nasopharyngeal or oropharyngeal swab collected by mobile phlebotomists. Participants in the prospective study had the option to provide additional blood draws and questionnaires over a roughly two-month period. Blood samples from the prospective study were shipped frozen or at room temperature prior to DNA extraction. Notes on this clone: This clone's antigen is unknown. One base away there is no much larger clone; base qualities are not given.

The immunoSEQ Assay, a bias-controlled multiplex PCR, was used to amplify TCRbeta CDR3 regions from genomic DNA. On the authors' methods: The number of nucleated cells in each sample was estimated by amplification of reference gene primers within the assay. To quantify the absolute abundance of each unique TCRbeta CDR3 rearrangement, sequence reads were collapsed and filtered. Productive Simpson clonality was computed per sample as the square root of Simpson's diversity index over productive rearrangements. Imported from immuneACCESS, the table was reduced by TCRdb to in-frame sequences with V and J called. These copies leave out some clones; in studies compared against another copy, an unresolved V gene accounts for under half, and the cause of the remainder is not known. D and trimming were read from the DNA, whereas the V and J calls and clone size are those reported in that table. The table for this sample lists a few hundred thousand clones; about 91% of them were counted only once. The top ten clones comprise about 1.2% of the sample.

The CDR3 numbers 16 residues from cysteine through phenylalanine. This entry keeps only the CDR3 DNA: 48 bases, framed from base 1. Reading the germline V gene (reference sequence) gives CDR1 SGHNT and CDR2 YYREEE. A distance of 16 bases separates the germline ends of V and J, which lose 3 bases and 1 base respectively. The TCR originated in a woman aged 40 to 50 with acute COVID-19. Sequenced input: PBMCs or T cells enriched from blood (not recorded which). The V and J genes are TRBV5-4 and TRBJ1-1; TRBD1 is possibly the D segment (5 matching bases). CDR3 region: CASSSGVIIQNTEAFF. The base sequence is TGTGCCAGCAGCTCGGGGGTCATCATACAGAACACTGAAGCTTTCTTT. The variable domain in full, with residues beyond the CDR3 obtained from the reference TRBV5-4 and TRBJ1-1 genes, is ETGVTQSPTHLIKTRGQQVTLRCSSQSGHNTVSWYQQALGQGPQFIFQYYREEENGRGNFPPRFSGLQFPNYSSELNVNALELDDSALYLCASSSGVIIQNTEAFFGQGTRLTVV.